Given below is one TCR beta chain in context. The data stem from a study of shared clonotypes between healthy human individuals. As for the study in general: Researchers assigned three CD4 naive, three CD4 memory, two CD8 naive and one CD8 memory plate to each donor.

Germline V lookup: CDR1 SNHLY, CDR2 FYNNEI. This CDR3 is 15 amino acids long. V gave up 4 bases and J gave up 3 bases, with 16 bases separating them. In the CD4+ fraction, cells were divided into CD45RA+ naive and CD45RA-negative memory subsets. The assay ran at deep level. TCRdb's table, derived via immunoSEQ multiplex PCR, lists solely in-frame clones and lacks some. The sample holds over a million clones, 75% to 85% seen once. The chain couples TRBV2 to TRBJ2-7, with D maybe TRBD2 (6 bases). The specimen was memory CD4+ T cells from PBMCs. Subset here: CD45RA-negative fraction. This receptor was taken from a man aged 18-30 years in good health. Some clones in this sample may be carry-over from other donors' samples. CDR3 sequence: CASSADPPGSYEQYF. The CDR3 region has the DNA TGTGCCAGCAGTGCGGACCCACCCGGGAGCTACGAGCAGTACTTC.